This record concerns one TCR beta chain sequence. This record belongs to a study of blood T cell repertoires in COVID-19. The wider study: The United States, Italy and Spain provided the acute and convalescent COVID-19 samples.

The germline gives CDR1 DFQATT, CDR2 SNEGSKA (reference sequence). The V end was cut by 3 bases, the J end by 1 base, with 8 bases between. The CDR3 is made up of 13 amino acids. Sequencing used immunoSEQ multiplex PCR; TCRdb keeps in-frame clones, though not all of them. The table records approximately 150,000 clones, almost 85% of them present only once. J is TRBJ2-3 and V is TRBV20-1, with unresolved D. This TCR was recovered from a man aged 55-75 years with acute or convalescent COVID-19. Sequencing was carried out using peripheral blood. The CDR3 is CSASESGTDTQYF. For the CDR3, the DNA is TGCAGTGCTAGTGAATCCGGCACAGATACGCAGTATTTT.